The 30 T cell receptor beta chains below come from one sample, sequenced in a study of blood T cells in healthy people across ages. A J-beta primer mix and a sample-barcoded 5' primer were used in a second PCR of roughly 7 to 12 cycles. TCRdb redid the calling of the 5' RACE reads with MiXCR, one entry per CDR3 protein. The sample yields 350,000 to 450,000 distinct CDR3 sequences, about 52% seen once. Sequenced material: blood. These receptors originate from a man aged 60 to 75 in good health.

CDR3 loop: CASTKNRGLGTGELFF. Here the CDR3 DNA reads TGTGCCAGCACCAAAAACAGGGGGCTCGGCACCGGGGAGCTGTTTTTT. This chain connects TRBV2 to TRBJ2-2; 9 bases are shared with TRBD1. Losses at the gene ends were 7 bases for V and 4 bases for J; bases not matched to a gene: 10. In germline, CDR1 is SNHLY, CDR2 FYNNEI. The CDR3 has 16 amino acids.

The V and J genes are TRBV20-1 and TRBJ2-5, with TRBD1 matching over 9 bases. V was clipped by 5 bases and J by 4 bases; unmatched bases: 8. The CDR3 loop spans 14 amino acids. Germline V gives CDR1 DFQATT, CDR2 SNEGSKA (reference sequence). The CDR3 DNA sequence: TGCAGTGCTCCCGGACAGGGGATACGAGAGACCCAGTACTTC. Protein product: CSAPGQGIRETQYF.

The chain's CDR3 is CASSSHRVGAEQYF. CDR3 bases: TGTGCCAGCAGTTCCCATCGGGTCGGGGCCGAGCAGTACTTC. The chain recombines TRBV27 with TRBJ2-7, with D tentatively TRBD1 or TRBD2 (5 bases each). This CDR3 region has 14 residues. Looked up from germline, CDR1 is MNHEY and CDR2 is SMNVEV (reference sequence). V was pared by 4 bases and J by 6 bases, with 16 bases between.

This clonotype has more than one count but fewer than ten. V gene TRBV11-2 combines with J gene TRBJ2-3, with D possibly being TRBD2 (6 bases). Trimming shortened V by 5 bases and J by 1 base, and 10 bases separated the two germline ends. The CDR3 covers 14 residues. Per the germline V gene, CDR1 is SGHAT and CDR2 is FQNNGV. CDR3 coding DNA: TGTGCCAGCAGCGCATCGGGGGGCACAGATACGCAGTATTTT. Protein sequence: CASSASGGTDTQYF.

This clonotype was observed a handful of times. The chain is built from TRBV28 and TRBJ2-7, with 9 bases that match TRBD1. Germline values: CDR1 MDHEN, CDR2 SYDVKM. The CDR3 is 19 amino acids. V lost 4 bases to trimming and J lost 4 bases; unmatched junction nucleotides: 20. Written as DNA, the CDR3 is TGTGCCAGCAGTTCAGTCCGGGACAGGGTCCCCATTATCCTTTACGAGCAGTACTTC. Protein sequence: CASSSVRDRVPIILYEQYF.

The V gene is TRBV7-2, the J gene TRBJ1-2; TRBD1 is a possible D gene (6 bases). The germline V and J ends were trimmed by 1 base and 4 bases, with 16 bases remaining between them. Germline CDR1 is SGHTA and CDR2 is FQGNSA. The CDR3 spans 16 residues. The CDR3 here is CASSLVGGPSVYGYTF. CDR3 DNA: TGTGCCAGCAGCTTAGTTGGGGGGCCCTCCGTCTATGGCTACACCTTC.

In its sample, this clonotype was seen a few times. The chain employs TRBV5-6 and TRBJ2-4; 8 bases match TRBD1. The CDR3 covers 16 residues. V lost 4 bases and J lost 1; bases outside the gene matches: 7. Germline V gives CDR1 SGHDT, CDR2 YYEEEE. CDR3: CASSPDRVKAKNIQYF. The CDR3 nucleotides are TGTGCCAGCAGCCCGGACAGGGTAAAGGCCAAAAACATTCAGTACTTC.

Only a few counts were recorded for this clonotype. V is TRBV5-4 and J is TRBJ2-7; the D gene could be TRBD1 or TRBD2 (5 bases each). Per the germline V gene, CDR1 is SGHNT and CDR2 is YYREEE (reference sequence). CDR3 size: 16 residues. Trimming took off 0 bases at V and 2 bases at J, with 15 bases between the two ends. CDR3 amino acids: CASSLGGRAKTYEQYF. The CDR3 DNA reads TGTGCCAGCAGCTTGGGGGGACGAGCGAAGACCTACGAGCAGTACTTC.

This chain joins TRBV20-1 and TRBJ2-1, with 9 nucleotides matching TRBD2. The CDR3 extends over 15 amino acids. Germline CDR1 and CDR2: DFQATT and SNEGSKA (reference sequence). After removal of 2 bases from V and 5 bases from J, the junction contained 7 bases not matched to a gene. The CDR3 region has the DNA TGCAGTGCTAGACAACTAGCGGGCAACAACAATGAGCAGTTCTTC. As protein: CSARQLAGNNNEQFF.

This clonotype was observed at least ten times. The chain has TRBV7-3 and TRBJ1-1, with D maybe TRBD1 (5 bases). Trimming pared 2 bases from V and 3 bases from J, leaving 10 bases between. CDR3 size: 14 residues. Germline CDR1 is SGHTA and CDR2 is FQGTGA. CDR3 sequence reads: CASSLGQPHTEAFF. Here the CDR3 DNA reads TGTGCCAGCAGCTTAGGACAACCTCACACTGAAGCTTTCTTT.

This clonotype has a count of ten or more. The chain carries TRBV7-2 and TRBJ1-2; 7 bases are a match to TRBD1. Germline V gives CDR1 SGHTA, CDR2 FQGNSA. This CDR3 spans 15 amino acids. V lost 5 bases and J lost 2; bases outside the gene matches: 8. The CDR3 DNA reads TGTGCCAGCAGCCCACAGGGGCAGGGGAACTATGGCTACACCTTC. The encoded protein is CASSPQGQGNYGYTF. The full variable domain, with the rest looked up from reference TRBV7-2 and TRBJ1-2, is GAGVSQSPSNKVTEKGKDVELRCDPISGHTALYWYRQSLGQGLEFLIYFQGNSAPDKSGLPSDRFSAERTGGSVSTLTIQRTQQEDSAVYLCASSPQGQGNYGYTFGSGTRLTVV.

This clonotype was seen a handful of times. This sequence joins TRBV24-1 and TRBJ2-1; tentatively, D is TRBD1 (6 bases). From germline, CDR1 is KGHDR and CDR2 SFDVKD. The CDR3 covers 15 residues. The V end lost 3 bases, the J end lost 5 bases, and 13 bases lay between the germline ends. In nucleotides, the CDR3 is TGTGCCACCAGTGATCCGGGACACTTCAACAATGAGCAGTTCTTC. Protein product: CATSDPGHFNNEQFF.

About this clonotype: One junction end disagrees with the germline gene, perhaps due to a read error. The gene calls are TRBV27 and TRBJ1-5; 7 positions agree with TRBD1. Germline V lookup: CDR1 MNHEY, CDR2 SMNVEV (reference sequence). This CDR3 is 14 amino acids long. The CDR3 sequence is CASRGQNRAQPQHF. CDR3 nucleotides: TGTGCCAGCAGGGGACAGAACAGGGCCCAGCCTCAGCATTTT.

This clonotype appeared a few times. The V gene is TRBV28, the J gene TRBJ2-7; TRBD1 might be the D (6 bases). This CDR3 has 14 amino acids. CDR1 is MDHEN, CDR2 SYDVKM, per germline. V lost 4 bases and J 0 bases, leaving 10 bases between the germline ends. The CDR3 bases are TGTGCCAGCAGTTCCAGGACAGCCTCCTACGAGCAGTACTTC. Its translation is CASSSRTASYEQYF.

This clonotype was seen more than once but under ten times. V and J are TRBV9 and TRBJ2-5; the D gene is possibly TRBD2 (5 bases). Trimming stripped 4 bases from V and 0 bases from J, with 7 bases between. There are 13 residues in the CDR3. Per germline, CDR1 SGDLS and CDR2 YYNGEE. The CDR3 nucleotides read TGTGCCAGCAGCTTGAGGGACCAAGAGACCCAGTACTTC. This encodes CASSLRDQETQYF.

The chain has TRBV4-1 and TRBJ2-5; TRBD1 matches 7 bases. The J call may be in error: the DNA end matches TRBJ2-7 better. This CDR3 region has 13 residues. The germline gives CDR1 MGHRA, CDR2 YSYEKL. CDR3 protein: CASSQGDSHEQYF. In DNA, the CDR3 is TGCGCCAGCAGCCAAGGGGACAGCCACGAGCAGTACTTC.

Only a few counts were recorded for this clonotype. The genes are TRBV5-1 and TRBJ2-4; a possible D gene is TRBD2 (6 bases). This CDR3 contains 14 residues. Germline-derived CDR1 and CDR2 are SGHRS and YFSETQ. Trimming shortened V by 3 bases and J by 7 bases, and 14 bases separated the two germline ends. CDR3 loop: CASSSLEAGNIQYF. The CDR3 DNA is TGCGCCAGCAGCTCCCTCGAGGCGGGGAACATTCAGTACTTC.

This clonotype was detected a few times. The chain recombines TRBV20-1 with TRBJ2-1, with D perhaps given as TRBD1 or TRBD2 (6 bases each). The CDR3 length is 16 residues. The germline CDR1 and CDR2 sequences are DFQATT and SNEGSKA (reference sequence). V dropped 3 bases and J dropped 7 bases, with 22 bases sitting between them. The CDR3 DNA reads as TGCAGTGCTAGTAGGGGGGTACGGGGCAGGGGTAATGAGCAGTTCTTC. The encoded protein is CSASRGVRGRGNEQFF.

In nucleotides, the CDR3 is TGTGCCAGCAGCCCCGCCGGATTGTTTGCCAAAAACATTCAGTACTTC. Residues: CASSPAGLFAKNIQYF. The chain employs TRBV7-2 and TRBJ2-4, with D uncertain. The CDR3 sequence is 16 residues long. Trimming pared 5 bases from V and 1 base from J, leaving 15 bases between. Germline V gene lookup returns CDR1 SGHTA and CDR2 FQGNSA.

This clonotype was seen a handful of times. This chain connects TRBV4-3 to TRBJ2-6; D is uncertain. The CDR3 consists of 17 residues. The germline V gene has CDR1 LGHNA and CDR2 YSLEER. V gave up 0 bases and J gave up 2 bases, with 11 bases separating them. In DNA, the CDR3 is TGCGCCAGCAGCCAAGAGGCTAGGTTGGCTGGGGCCAACGTCCTGACTTTC. Translating it yields CASSQEARLAGANVLTF.

This clonotype was observed a single time. This rearrangement joins TRBV28 to TRBJ1-2; 7 bases map to TRBD1. J gave up 4 bases and V 6 bases, and 8 bases lay outside the gene matches. The CDR3 runs 14 residues. In germline, CDR1 is MDHEN, CDR2 SYDVKM. The CDR3 sequence is CASRTDRERYGYTF. DNA of the CDR3: TGTGCCAGCAGGACAGACAGGGAACGCTATGGCTACACCTTC.

Concerning this clonotype: The junction and the germline gene differ at one end; a read error may be behind it. The J gene is TRBJ1-5, the V gene TRBV28; 7 bases are a match to TRBD1. The CDR3 is 18 amino acids. Germline assignment: CDR1 MDHEN and CDR2 SYDVKM. CDR3 in amino acids: CVSTHYLETGADNQPQHF. The DNA for the CDR3 is TGTGTCAGCACTCATTATCTGGAAACAGGGGCCGACAATCAGCCCCAGCATTTT.

In regard to this clonotype: A single base separates this from a much larger clone, so it may be a read error. The chain employs TRBV20-1 and TRBJ2-5; possibly TRBD2 for D (5 bases). Trimming left V 3 bases short and J 3 bases short, with 14 bases between. The CDR3 runs 14 residues. Per germline, CDR1 DFQATT and CDR2 SNEGSKA (reference sequence). The CDR3 DNA reads as TGCAGTGCTAGGGACTGGACTCCAAAAGAGACCCAGTACTTC. This encodes CSARDWTPKETQYF.

This clonotype has more than one count but fewer than ten. This chain joins TRBV25-1 and TRBJ2-5, with D hard to call. Germline loops: CDR1 MGHDK, CDR2 SYGVNS. The CDR3 has 15 amino acids. V gave up 5 bases and J gave up 2 bases, with 15 bases separating them. The CDR3 is CASSPSSRPQETQYF. The CDR3 coding sequence is TGTGCCAGCAGTCCCAGTAGTAGGCCGCAAGAGACCCAGTACTTC.

The CDR3 loop is CASSVQGGYEQYF. In nucleotides, the CDR3 is TGTGCCAGCAGCGTACAGGGTGGCTACGAGCAGTACTTC. The chain uses TRBV5-4 and TRBJ2-7; maybe TRBD1 (6 bases). V lost 4 bases, J lost 3 bases, and 11 bases lay in between. Germline lookup yields CDR1 SGHNT and CDR2 YYREEE (reference sequence). The CDR3 totals 13 residues.

V is TRBV28 and J is TRBJ2-3; TRBD1 might be the D (5 bases). Trimming removed 2 bases from V and 6 bases from J, with 9 bases in between. Germline loops: CDR1 MDHEN, CDR2 SYDVKM. The CDR3 covers 13 residues. CDR3 sequence: CASSLQGADTQYF. The CDR3 nucleotides are TGTGCCAGCAGTTTACAGGGTGCGGATACGCAGTATTTT.

Turning to this clonotype: This may come from a read error, since a much larger clone is one base off. CDR3 in DNA: TGCAGTGCTAGAGACGGACGGGAGTCTGGGGCCAACGGCCTGACTTTC. Its protein is CSARDGRESGANGLTF. The chain links TRBV20-1 to TRBJ2-6; TRBD2 might be the D (6 bases). The CDR3 extends over 16 amino acids. Germline V CDR1 and CDR2: DFQATT, SNEGSKA (reference sequence).

This clonotype showed up just a few times. The chain employs TRBV4-2 and TRBJ2-1, with D possibly being TRBD2 (5 bases). The V end was cut by 5 bases, the J end by 7 bases, with 18 bases between. CDR1 is LGHNA and CDR2 is YNFKEQ in the germline V gene. The CDR3 has 15 residues. CDR3 in amino acids: CASSYDPSTGNEQFF. The CDR3 DNA is TGTGCCAGCAGCTACGACCCCTCGACGGGGAATGAGCAGTTCTTC.

This chain uses TRBV27 with TRBJ1-2; D is perhaps TRBD1 (6 bases). The germline gives CDR1 MNHEY, CDR2 SMNVEV (reference sequence). V lost 9 bases, J lost 6 bases, and 17 bases lay in between. This CDR3 comprises 13 residues. The CDR3 sequence is CASQARNRDGYTF. The CDR3 DNA follows: TGTGCCAGTCAAGCCCGAAACAGGGATGGCTACACCTTC.

This chain joins TRBV20-1 and TRBJ1-3; D gene uncertain. This CDR3 spans 13 amino acids. The germline V gene has CDR1 DFQATT and CDR2 SNEGSKA (reference sequence). CDR3 coding DNA: TGCAGCGCGAGTCGGGGATCTGGAAACACCATATATTTT. Translating gives CSASRGSGNTIYF.